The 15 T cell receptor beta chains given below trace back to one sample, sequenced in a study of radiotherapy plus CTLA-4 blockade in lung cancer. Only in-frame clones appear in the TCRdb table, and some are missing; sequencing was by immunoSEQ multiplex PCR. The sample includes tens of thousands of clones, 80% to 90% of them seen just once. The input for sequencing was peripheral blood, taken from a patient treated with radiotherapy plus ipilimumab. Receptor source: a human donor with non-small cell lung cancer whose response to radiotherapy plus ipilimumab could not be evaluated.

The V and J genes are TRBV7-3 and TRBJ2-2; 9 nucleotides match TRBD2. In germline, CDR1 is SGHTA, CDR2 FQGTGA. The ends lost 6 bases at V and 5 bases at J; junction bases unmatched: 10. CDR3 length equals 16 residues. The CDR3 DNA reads TGTGCCAGCAGTCCGAGTAGCGGGAGACTAACCGGGGAGCTGTTTTTT. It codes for CASSPSSGRLTGELFF.

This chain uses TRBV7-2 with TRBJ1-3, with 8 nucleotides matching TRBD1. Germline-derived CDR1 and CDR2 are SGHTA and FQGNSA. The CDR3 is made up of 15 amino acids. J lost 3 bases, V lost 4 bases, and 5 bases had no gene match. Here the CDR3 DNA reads TGTGCCAGCAGCTCCGAAACAGGGGGTGGAAACACCATATATTTT. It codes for CASSSETGGGNTIYF.

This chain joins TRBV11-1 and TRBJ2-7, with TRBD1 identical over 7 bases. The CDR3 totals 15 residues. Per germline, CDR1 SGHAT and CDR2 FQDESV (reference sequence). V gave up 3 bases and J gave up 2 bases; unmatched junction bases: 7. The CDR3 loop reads CASSLLTGSAYEQYF. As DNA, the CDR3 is TGTGCCAGCAGCTTGTTGACAGGGTCGGCCTACGAGCAGTACTTC.

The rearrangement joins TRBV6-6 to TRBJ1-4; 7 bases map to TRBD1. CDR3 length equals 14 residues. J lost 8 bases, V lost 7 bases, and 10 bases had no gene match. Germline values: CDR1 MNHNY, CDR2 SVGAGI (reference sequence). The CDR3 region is CASTKTGLDEKLFF. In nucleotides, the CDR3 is TGTGCCAGCACCAAGACAGGGTTGGACGAAAAACTGTTTTTT.

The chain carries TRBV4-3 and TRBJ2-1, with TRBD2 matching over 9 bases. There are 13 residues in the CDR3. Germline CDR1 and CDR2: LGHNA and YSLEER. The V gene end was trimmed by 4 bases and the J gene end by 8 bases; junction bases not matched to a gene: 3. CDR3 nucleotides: TGCGCCAGCAGCCTCCTAGCGGGATATGAGCAGTTCTTC. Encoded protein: CASSLLAGYEQFF.

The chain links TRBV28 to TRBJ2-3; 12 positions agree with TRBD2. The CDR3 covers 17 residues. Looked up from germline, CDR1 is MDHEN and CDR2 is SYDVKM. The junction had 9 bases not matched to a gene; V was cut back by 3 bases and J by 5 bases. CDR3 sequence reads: CASSFVTSGSGVDTQYF. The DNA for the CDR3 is TGTGCCAGCAGTTTTGTGACTAGCGGGAGTGGGGTAGATACGCAGTATTTT.

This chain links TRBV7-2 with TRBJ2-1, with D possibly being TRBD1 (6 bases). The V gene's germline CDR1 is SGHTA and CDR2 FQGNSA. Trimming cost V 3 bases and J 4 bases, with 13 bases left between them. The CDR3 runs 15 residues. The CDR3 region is CASSFSPDSYNEQFF. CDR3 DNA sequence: TGTGCCAGCAGCTTTTCCCCGGACAGTTACAATGAGCAGTTCTTC.

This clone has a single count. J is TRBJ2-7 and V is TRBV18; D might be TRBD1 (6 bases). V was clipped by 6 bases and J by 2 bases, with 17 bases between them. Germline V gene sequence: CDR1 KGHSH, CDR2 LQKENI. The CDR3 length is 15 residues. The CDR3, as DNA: TGTGCCAGCTCCGGACAGACCGCCGCCACCTACGAGCAGTACTTC. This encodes CASSGQTAATYEQYF.

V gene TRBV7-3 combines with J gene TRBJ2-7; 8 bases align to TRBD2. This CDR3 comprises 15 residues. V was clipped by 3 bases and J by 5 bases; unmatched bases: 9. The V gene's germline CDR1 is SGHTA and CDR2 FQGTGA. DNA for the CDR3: TGTGCCAGCAGCTTCGGGAGGGCCCATGTAAACGAGCAGTACTTC. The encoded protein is CASSFGRAHVNEQYF.

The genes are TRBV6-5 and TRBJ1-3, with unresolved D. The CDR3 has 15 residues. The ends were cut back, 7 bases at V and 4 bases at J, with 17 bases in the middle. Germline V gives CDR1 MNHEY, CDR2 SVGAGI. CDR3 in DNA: TGTGCCAGCATCAGTTGGGAGGCATTCGGAAACACCATATATTTT. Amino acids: CASISWEAFGNTIYF.

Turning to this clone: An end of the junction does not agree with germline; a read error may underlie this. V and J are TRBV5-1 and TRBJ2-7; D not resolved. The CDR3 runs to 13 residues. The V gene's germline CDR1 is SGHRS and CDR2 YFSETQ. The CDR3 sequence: CASSLRLSDEQYF. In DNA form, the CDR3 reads TGCGCCAGCAGCTTGCGACTCTCCGACGAGCAGTACTTC. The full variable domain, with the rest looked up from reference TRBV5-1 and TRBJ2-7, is KAGVTQTPRYLIKTRGQQVTLSCSPISGHRSVSWYQQTPGQGLQFLFEYFSETQRNKGNFPGRFSGRQFSNSRSEMNVSTLELGDSALYLCASSLRLSDEQYFGPGTRLTVT.

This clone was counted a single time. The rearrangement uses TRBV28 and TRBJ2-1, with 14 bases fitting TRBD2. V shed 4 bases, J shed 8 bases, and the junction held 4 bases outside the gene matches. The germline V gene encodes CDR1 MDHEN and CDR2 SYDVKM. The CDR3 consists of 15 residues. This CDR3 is CASSSGLAGVHEQFF. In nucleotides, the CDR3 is TGTGCCAGCAGTTCGGGACTAGCGGGAGTCCATGAGCAGTTCTTC. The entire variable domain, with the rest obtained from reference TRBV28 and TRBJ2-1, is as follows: DVKVTQSSRYLVKRTGEKVFLECVQDMDHENMFWYRQDPGLGLRLIYFSYDVKMKEKGDIPEGYSVSREKKERFSLILESASTNQTSMYLCASSSGLAGVHEQFFGPGTRLTVL.

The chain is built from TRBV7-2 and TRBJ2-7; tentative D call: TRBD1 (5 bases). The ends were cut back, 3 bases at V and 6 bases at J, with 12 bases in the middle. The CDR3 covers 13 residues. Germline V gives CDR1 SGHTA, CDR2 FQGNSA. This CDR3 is CASSLGRAGEQYF. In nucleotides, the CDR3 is TGTGCCAGCAGCTTGGGCAGGGCTGGCGAGCAGTACTTC.

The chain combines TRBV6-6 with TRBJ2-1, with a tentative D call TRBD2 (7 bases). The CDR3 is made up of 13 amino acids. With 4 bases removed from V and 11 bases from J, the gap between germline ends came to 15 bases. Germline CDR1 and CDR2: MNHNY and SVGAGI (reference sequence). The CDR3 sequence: CASSWGGDIQQFF. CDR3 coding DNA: TGTGCCAGCAGTTGGGGGGGGGACATTCAGCAGTTCTTC.

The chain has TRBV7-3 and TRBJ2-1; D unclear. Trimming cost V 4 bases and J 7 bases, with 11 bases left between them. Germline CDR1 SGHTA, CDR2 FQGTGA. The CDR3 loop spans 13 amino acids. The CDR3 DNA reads TGTGCCAGCAGCTCCCCTCGTCTTAATGAGCAGTTCTTC. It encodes CASSSPRLNEQFF. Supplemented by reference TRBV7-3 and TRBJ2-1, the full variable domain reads GAGVSQTPSNKVTEKGKYVELRCDPISGHTALYWYRQSLGQGPEFLIYFQGTGAADDSGLPNDRFFAVRPEGSVSTLKIQRTERGDSAVYLCASSSPRLNEQFFGPGTRLTVL.